This T cell receptor beta chain was retrieved from a study of response to subunit inactivated influenza vaccine (dated by TCRdb to the late 2010s). A note on the overall study: Deep quantitative profiling of the T cell receptor repertoire was used in the study to follow responses to a trivalent subunit inactivated influenza vaccine. Overall study results and their limits: The authors suggested that each seasonal influenza vaccination may recruit only a limited number of new T cells.

The method behind the library was RT-PCR. Instrument used: Illumina HiSeq 2500. TCRdb reprocessed the public reads (quality trimming at Q25 with fastp, clone calling with MiXCR) and kept in-frame beta chains. Each entry is one CDR3 protein sequence, shown with its most common DNA and genes. Across this sample there are more than 400,000 distinct CDR3 sequences, with approximately 7.3% seen only once. The ten largest clones take up roughly 14% of the sample. Comments on this clonotype: Which antigen it targets is not known. The record has no base qualities; no much larger clone is one base away.

Sequenced here: PBMCs from blood, sampled roughly 24 months after vaccination. This sequence originates from a man between 50 and 69 years old who received an inactivated influenza vaccine. Donor details come from another sample of the same person, matched by shared clones.

The CDR3 region has the sequence CASKTAGSPLHF. The DNA sequence follows: TGTGCCAGCAAGACAGCAGGTTCACCCCTCCACTTT. The rearrangement combines TRBV27 with TRBJ1-6; the D gene is perhaps TRBD1, from 5 matching bases. According to the germline V gene (reference sequence), CDR1 reads MNHEY and CDR2 reads SMNVEV. The V end loses 7 bases and the J end loses 9 bases, and a stretch of 10 bases separates them. The CDR3 numbers 12 residues from cysteine through phenylalanine. Here the CDR3 DNA is all that survives: 36 bases in frame from base 1.